This T cell receptor beta chain was retrieved from a study of blood T cell repertoires in COVID-19. About the study: Italy, Spain and the United States were the sources of the convalescent and acute COVID-19 samples.

Original handling: Amplified reference gene primers provided the basis for estimating nucleated cell counts. Sequenced by immunoSEQ multiplex PCR; TCRdb stores in-frame clones only, minus some. D and trimming were read from the DNA, whereas the V and J calls and clone size are those reported in that table. The sample lists approximately 150,000 clones, approximately 85% occurring once. The CDR3 runs to 12 residues. V lost 6 bases, J lost 2 bases, and 6 bases lay in between. Germline lookup yields CDR1 MDHEN and CDR2 SYDVKM. The sequencing sample was made of peripheral blood. This receptor was obtained from a man between 65 and 80 years old with acute or convalescent COVID-19. The chain couples TRBV28 to TRBJ2-3; D unresolved. CDR3 protein: CASSRLTDTQYF. The CDR3 DNA is TGTGCCAGCAGCCGACTCACAGATACGCAGTATTTT.